The present entry profiles one TCR beta chain with its context. The antigen it recognizes is unknown. No per-base quality is available; no much larger clone lies one base away. The record originates from a study of Ad26.COV2.S vaccination and SARS-CoV-2 variants (dated by TCRdb to the early 2020s). About the full investigation: Donors in the vaccine arm were drawn from COV1001, a phase I-IIa trial of Ad26.COV2.S in healthy adults that was multicentre, randomized, double-blind and placebo-controlled. Trial participants were randomized into five groups of five: low-dose or high-dose Ad26.COV2.S given once or twice, or placebo on both occasions. TCRbeta repertoire sequencing was used to assess the specificity and breadth of SARS-CoV-2-reactive T cell receptors after Ad26.COV2.S vaccination. Investigators did not know the trial group allocation while performing experiments and assessing outcomes. Ad26.COV2.S was administered intramuscularly at 5 x 10^10 or 1 x 10^11 viral particles, either as a single shot or as two shots given 56 days apart. The TCR-sequenced set comprised around 32 samples: some 20 Ad26.COV2.S vaccine recipients, 5 placebo recipients and 8 SARS-CoV-2 convalescent individuals. Paper-wide results and their limitations: Vaccine and placebo recipients had comparable non-spike TCR breadth, which fits with the vaccine containing only spike. Higher spike-specific TCR breadth was observed in Ad26.COV2.S recipients than in placebo recipients (P = 0.0014). Comparing responses between vaccine doses or regimens was not something the study was powered to do. The authors noted that the TCR breadth and depth analyses may have underestimated total T cell responses. After vaccination, spike-specific CD8+ and CD4+ T cell responses were reported to show substantial breadth.

The cysteine opens and the phenylalanine closes a CDR3 of 13 amino acids. Kept here is only the CDR3 DNA, which spans 39 bases and is read in frame from base 1. The germline V gene yields MDHEN for CDR1 and SYDVKM for CDR2. The germline ends are 11 bases apart after V is trimmed by 6 bases and J by 8 bases. The immunoSEQ Assay was the method used to sequence TCRbeta CDR3 regions. After extraction, genomic DNA underwent amplification by bias-controlled multiplex PCR, followed by high-throughput sequencing. On the authors' methods: Collapsing and filtering of sequences were performed to quantify the absolute abundance of each unique TCRbeta CDR3 region. T cell fraction was estimated by normalizing TCRbeta template counts to usable DNA, with usable DNA measured through amplification of reference genes found in all nucleated cells. Repertoire TCRs were annotated as SARS-CoV-2-specific by exact matching of V gene, CDR3 amino acid sequence and J gene to a known reactive TCR set. The reference SARS-CoV-2 TCR set came from MIRA and was filtered for enrichment in COVID-19-positive ImmuneCODE repertoires, removing public or cross-reactive TCRs. Drawing on the MIRA antigens, annotated TCRs were analysed further at the level of specific ORF or position within ORF. Breadth was defined as the number of annotated unique rearrangements divided by the total number of unique productive rearrangements, and depth was defined as the summed frequency of the annotated unique rearrangements. Group comparisons of TCR breadth used two-sided Wilcoxon rank-sum tests. TCRdb obtained this table from immuneACCESS and retained in-frame rearrangements with V and J assigned. These tables miss some clones; where compared with another copy, unresolved V genes account for less than half of the shortfall, and the remainder is unexplained. V and J calls and clone size are those listed in that table; D and trimming were worked out from the DNA. This sample lists around 450,000 clones; around 89% were detected once. The ten largest clones capture 3.6% of the sample.

The sample's treatment or condition, from its label and the paper: some 20 received Ad26.COV2.S at low or high dose, single or two shots; about 5 received placebo; per-sample allocation not given. Repertoires of vaccine and placebo recipients were sequenced from samples collected on day 63 after the first injection. Between 29 July and 7 August 2020, Cohort 1b enrolled 20 to 30 adults aged 18-55 years at one site in Boston, USA. As a vaccine, Ad26.COV2.S was a replication-incompetent adenovirus type 26 vector that expressed a prefusion-stabilized SARS-CoV-2 spike protein derived from the original Wuhan strain.

This TCR derives from a person between 18 and 65 years old who received the Ad26.COV2.S COVID-19 vaccine or a placebo. The chain uses TRBV28 and TRBJ1-6; TRBD1 is possibly the D segment (6 matching bases). The sample consisted of peripheral blood, taken in a trial of Ad26.COV2.S vaccine versus placebo. CDR3 reads: CASRTDRYSPLHF. The nucleotide sequence is given as TGTGCCAGCAGGACTGACAGGTATTCACCCCTCCACTTT.